This T cell receptor (beta chain) was captured in a study of T cell repertoires in cytomegalovirus infection. Study-wide background: In public TCR beta signatures, there were indications of both CMV infection and matching HLA type. Whole-study results and caveats: Accumulated public TCR beta family frequency recognized individuals carrying CMV together with the relevant HLA. There were HLA-C-restricted CMV-specific TCR beta clonotypes dominating the ex vivo response.

This clonotype came up many times. Its specificity is unknown. Each CDR3 protein is one row after TCRdb ran MiXCR on the reads. The table has some 200,000 distinct CDR3 sequences, roughly 9% seen once. This receptor was taken from a human donor in good health (CMV status not recorded). Some clones in this sample may be carry-over from other donors' samples. The specimen sequenced was PBMCs.

The CDR3 sequence: CASSGRLAGGRNEQFF. Here the CDR3 DNA reads TGTGCCAGCAGCGGACGACTAGCGGGGGGGCGAAATGAGCAGTTCTTC. The chain carries TRBV7-9 and TRBJ2-1; 14 positions match TRBD2. Germline assignment: CDR1 SEHNR and CDR2 FQNEAQ (reference sequence). The CDR3 loop spans 16 amino acids. Unmatched junction bases numbered 7, after V lost 5 bases and J lost 7 bases.